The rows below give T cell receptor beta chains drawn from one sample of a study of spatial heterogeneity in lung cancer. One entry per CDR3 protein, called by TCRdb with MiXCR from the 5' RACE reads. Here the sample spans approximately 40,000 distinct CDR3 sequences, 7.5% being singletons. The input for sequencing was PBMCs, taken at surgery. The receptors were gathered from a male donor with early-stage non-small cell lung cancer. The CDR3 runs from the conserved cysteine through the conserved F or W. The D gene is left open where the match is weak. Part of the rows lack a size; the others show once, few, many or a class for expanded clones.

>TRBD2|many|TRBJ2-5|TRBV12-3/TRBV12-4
TGTGCCAGCAGTTGGTCTAGCGGGGGATCTGAGACCCAGTACTTC
CASSWSSGGSETQYF
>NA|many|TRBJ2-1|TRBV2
TGTGCCAGCAGCCTACGAAGGCGGTTCTTC
CASSLRRRFF
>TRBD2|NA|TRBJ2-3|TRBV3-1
TGTGCCAGCAGCCTAAGCGGGACTGGGACAGATACGCAGTATTTT
CASSLSGTGTDTQYF
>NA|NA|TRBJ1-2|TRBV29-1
TGCAGCGTTGAACTCCGTACTGGCTACACCTTC
CSVELRTGYTF
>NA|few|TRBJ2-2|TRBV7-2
TGTGCCAGCAGCCCAGCATACAACACCGGGGAGCTGTTTTTT
CASSPAYNTGELFF
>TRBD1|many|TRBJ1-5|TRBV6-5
TGTGCCAGCAGTCCCCTACTTCGGACAGGGGAAATCAGCAATCAGCCCCAGCATTTT
CASSPLLRTGEISNQPQHF
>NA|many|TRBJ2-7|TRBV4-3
TGCGCCAGCAGCCAAGATTATCGGGCAGAGCAGTACTTC
CASSQDYRAEQYF
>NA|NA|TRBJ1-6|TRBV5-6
TGTGCCAGCAGCTTGGATAATTCACCCCTCCACTTT
CASSLDNSPLHF
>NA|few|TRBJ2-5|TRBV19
TGTGCCAGTAGTATGAGGGGAGAGACCCAGTACTTC
CASSMRGETQYF
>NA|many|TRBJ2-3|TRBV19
TGTGCCAGTAGTCCACGCGGAGATACGCAGTATTTT
CASSPRGDTQYF
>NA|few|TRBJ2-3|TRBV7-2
TGTGCCAGCAGCTCCCAGGCCCCCGGCCCCACAGATACGCAGTATTTT
CASSSQAPGPTDTQYF
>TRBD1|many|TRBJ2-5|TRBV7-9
TGTGCCAGCAGACCGGACAGGGCCCAAGAGACCCAGTACTTC
CASRPDRAQETQYF
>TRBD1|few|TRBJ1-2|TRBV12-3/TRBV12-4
TGTGCCAGCAGTTTAGCGGAGGCAGGGGGCCGTGGCTACACCTTC
CASSLAEAGGRGYTF
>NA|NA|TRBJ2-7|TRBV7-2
TGTGCCAGCAGCTTCGGAGGGGCGTCCTACGAGCAGTACTTC
CASSFGGASYEQYF
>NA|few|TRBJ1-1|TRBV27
TGTGCCAGCAGTTTCCAGGGACGGATGAACACTGAAGCTTTCTTT
CASSFQGRMNTEAFF
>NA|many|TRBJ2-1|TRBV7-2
TGTGCCAGCAGACACCCTGGGATGGAGATTTGGGAGCAGTTCTTC
CASRHPGMEIWEQFF